This TCR beta chain was sequenced for a study of spatial heterogeneity in lung cancer. As for the study in general: Consistently, beta-chain sequences turned up in larger numbers than alpha-chain sequences did.

The CDR3 contains 14 residues. Trimming took off 1 base at V and 13 bases at J, with 20 bases between the two ends. Germline V gene data show CDR1 as SGDLS and CDR2 as YYNGEE. TCRdb itself ran the 5' RACE reads through MiXCR, one entry per CDR3 protein. Of tens of thousands of distinct CDR3 sequences listed, roughly 15% are singletons. Specified time point: sample taken at primary tumor resection. The study sequenced unsorted whole RNA from tumor, nontumor lung or frozen PBMC. This chain uses TRBV9 with TRBJ1-1; D ambiguous. The receptor was derived from a male donor with early-stage non-small cell lung cancer. The source material was PBMCs, sampled at surgery. CDR3 sequence (DNA): TGTGCCAGCAGCGTATTCGGGTCACAAGGGATAGGTTTCTTT. This sequence encodes CASSVFGSQGIGFF.